This T cell receptor (beta chain) was captured in a study of blood T cell repertoires in COVID-19 (dated by TCRdb to 2018 to 2020). As for the study more broadly: Samples from collaborators originated in the United States, Italy and Spain and spanned both the acute and convalescent phases of COVID-19. The material from the prospective study consisted of cDNA or gDNA derived from T cells, B-cell-depleted T cells, or PBMCs. Deeply sampled blood TCRbeta repertoires from subjects exposed to, actively infected with, or recovered from COVID-19 were included in the dataset. The repertoires were released in a freely available public database intended as a resource for research on the immune response to SARS-CoV-2. The samples were drawn from the first 160 participants of the ongoing ImmuneRACE study and from under 1,500 subjects provided by 6 global collaborators. The sample metadata nearly always contained a de-identified subject ID, COVID-19 status, age in years and sex. Where available, HLA class I and class II types were taken from metadata supplied by the sample provider and were not determined by assay-based typing.

About this clone itself: Its antigen remains unidentified. No per-base quality is available; no much larger clone lies one base away.

From its cysteine to its phenylalanine, the CDR3 spans 15 amino acids. Only the CDR3 DNA is retained, 45 bases long and in frame from the first base. Taken from the germline V gene, the CDR1 and CDR2 loops are MNHEY and SVGAGI. V is cut by 1 base and J by 1 base, and the space between the germline ends is 10 bases. The immunoSEQ Assay, a bias-controlled multiplex PCR, was used to amplify TCRbeta CDR3 regions from genomic DNA. From the authors' description of their analysis: The number of nucleated cells in each sample was estimated by amplification of reference gene primers within the assay. To quantify the absolute abundance of each unique TCRbeta CDR3 rearrangement, sequence reads were collapsed and filtered. For each sample, productive Simpson clonality was calculated as the square root of Simpson's diversity index over productive rearrangements. Here the immuneACCESS table is served through TCRdb, limited to in-frame sequences with V and J called. Missing clones are a known gap in these copies; in checked studies unresolved V genes cover under half, and the rest lacks a known reason. From that table come the V and J calls and clone size; the DNA was used to work out D and trimming. The sample records about 70,000 clones, 70% to 90% of which are singletons. The ten largest clonotypes hold approximately 12% of the sample.

Each collaborating institution followed its own protocols to collect whole blood in K2EDTA tubes. For TCRbeta analysis, collaborators shipped samples as frozen whole blood, isolated PBMCs, or DNA extracted from either of those sample types. The paper as a whole reports these results and caveats: The quantity of clinical and demographic metadata differed by source and by participant and was supplied without curation.

This clonotype originated in a human donor in a cohort sampled during active COVID-19. Sample: peripheral blood. Recombination connected TRBV6-5 to TRBJ1-1; a tentative D call is TRBD1 (5 bases match). CDR3 reads: CASSYYLRANTEAFF. The DNA sequence reads TGTGCCAGCAGTTACTACCTCAGGGCGAACACTGAAGCTTTCTTT.